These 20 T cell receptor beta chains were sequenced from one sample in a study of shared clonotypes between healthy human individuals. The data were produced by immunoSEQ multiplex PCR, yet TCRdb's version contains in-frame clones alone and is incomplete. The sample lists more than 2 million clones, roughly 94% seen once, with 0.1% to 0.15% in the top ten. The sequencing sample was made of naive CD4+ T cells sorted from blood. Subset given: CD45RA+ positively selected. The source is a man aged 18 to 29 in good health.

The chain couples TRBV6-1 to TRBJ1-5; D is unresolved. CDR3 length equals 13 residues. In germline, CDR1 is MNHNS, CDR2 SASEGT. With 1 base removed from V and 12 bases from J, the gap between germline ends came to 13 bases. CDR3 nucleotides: TGTGCCAGCAGTGAAGGAAAAGTTCCCAGCCAGCATTTT. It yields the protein CASSEGKVPSQHF.

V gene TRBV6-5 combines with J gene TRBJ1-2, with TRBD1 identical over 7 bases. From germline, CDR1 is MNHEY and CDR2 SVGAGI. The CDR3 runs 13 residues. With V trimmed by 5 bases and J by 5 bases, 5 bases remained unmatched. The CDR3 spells CASSLTGLYGYTF. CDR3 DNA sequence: TGTGCCAGCAGTCTGACAGGGTTATATGGCTACACCTTC.

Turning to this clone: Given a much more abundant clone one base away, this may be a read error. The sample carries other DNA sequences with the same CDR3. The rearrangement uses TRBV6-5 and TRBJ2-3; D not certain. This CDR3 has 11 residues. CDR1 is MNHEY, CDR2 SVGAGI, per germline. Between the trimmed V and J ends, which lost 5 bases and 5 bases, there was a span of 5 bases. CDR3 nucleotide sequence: TGTGCCAGCAGTACCAGAGATACGCAGTATTTT. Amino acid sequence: CASSTRDTQYF.

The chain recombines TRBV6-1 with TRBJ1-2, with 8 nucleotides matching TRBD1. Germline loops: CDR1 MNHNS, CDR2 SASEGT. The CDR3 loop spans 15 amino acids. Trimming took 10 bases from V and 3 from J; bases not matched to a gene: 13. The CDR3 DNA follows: TGTGCCACCTTTATTAGCCCGACAGGGGACTATGGCTACACCTTC. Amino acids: CATFISPTGDYGYTF.

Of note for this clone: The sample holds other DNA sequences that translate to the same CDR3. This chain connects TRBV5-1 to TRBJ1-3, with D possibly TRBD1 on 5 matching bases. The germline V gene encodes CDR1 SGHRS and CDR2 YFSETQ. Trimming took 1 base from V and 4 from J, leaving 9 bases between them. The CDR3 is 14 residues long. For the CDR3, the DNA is TGCGCCAGCAGCTTGTGGGACCCGGGAAACACCATATATTTT. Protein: CASSLWDPGNTIYF.

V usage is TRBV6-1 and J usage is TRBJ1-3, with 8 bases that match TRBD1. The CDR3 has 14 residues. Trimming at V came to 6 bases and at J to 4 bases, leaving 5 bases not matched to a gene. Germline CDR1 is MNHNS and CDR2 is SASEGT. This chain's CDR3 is CASSAGGAGNTIYF. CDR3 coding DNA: TGTGCCAGCAGCGCAGGGGGCGCGGGAAACACCATATATTTT.

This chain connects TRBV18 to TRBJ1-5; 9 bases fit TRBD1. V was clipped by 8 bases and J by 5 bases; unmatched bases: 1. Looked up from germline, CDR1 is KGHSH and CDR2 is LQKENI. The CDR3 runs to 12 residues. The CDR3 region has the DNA TGTGCCAGCGGACAGGGGTATCAGCCCCAGCATTTT. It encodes CASGQGYQPQHF.

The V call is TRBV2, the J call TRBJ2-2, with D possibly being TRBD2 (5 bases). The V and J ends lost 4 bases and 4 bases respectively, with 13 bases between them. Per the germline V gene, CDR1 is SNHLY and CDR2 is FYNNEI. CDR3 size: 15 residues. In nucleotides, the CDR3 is TGTGCCAGCAGTGTAATTGGACTTGGCACCGGGGAGCTGTTTTTT. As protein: CASSVIGLGTGELFF.

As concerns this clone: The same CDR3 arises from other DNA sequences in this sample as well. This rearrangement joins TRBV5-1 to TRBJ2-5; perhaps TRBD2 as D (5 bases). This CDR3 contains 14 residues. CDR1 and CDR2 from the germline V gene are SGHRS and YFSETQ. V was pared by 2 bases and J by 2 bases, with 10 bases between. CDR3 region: CASSFGGAQETQYF. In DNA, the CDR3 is TGCGCCAGCAGCTTTGGAGGTGCTCAAGAGACCCAGTACTTC.

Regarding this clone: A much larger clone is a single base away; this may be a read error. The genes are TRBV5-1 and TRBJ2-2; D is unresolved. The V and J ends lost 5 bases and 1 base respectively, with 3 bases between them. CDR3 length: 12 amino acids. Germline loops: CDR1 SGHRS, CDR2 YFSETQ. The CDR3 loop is CASRLNTGELFF. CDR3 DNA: TGCGCCAGCAGATTGAACACCGGGGAGCTGTTTTTT.

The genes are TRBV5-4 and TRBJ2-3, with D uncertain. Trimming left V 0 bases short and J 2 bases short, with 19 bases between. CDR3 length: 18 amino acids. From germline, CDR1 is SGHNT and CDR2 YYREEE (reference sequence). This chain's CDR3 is CASSLDPRTIVVTDTQYF. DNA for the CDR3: TGTGCCAGCAGCTTGGACCCGCGGACCATTGTAGTCACAGATACGCAGTATTTT.

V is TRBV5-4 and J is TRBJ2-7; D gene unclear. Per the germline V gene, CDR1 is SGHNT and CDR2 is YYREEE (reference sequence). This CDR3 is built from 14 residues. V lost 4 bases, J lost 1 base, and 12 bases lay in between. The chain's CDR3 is CASSRGRVSYEQYF. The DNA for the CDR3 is TGTGCCAGCAGCCGCGGAAGGGTTTCCTACGAGCAGTACTTC. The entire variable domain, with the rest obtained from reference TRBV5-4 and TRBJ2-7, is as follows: ETGVTQSPTHLIKTRGQQVTLRCSSQSGHNTVSWYQQALGQGPQFIFQYYREEENGRGNFPPRFSGLQFPNYSSELNVNALELDDSALYLCASSRGRVSYEQYFGPGTRLTVT.

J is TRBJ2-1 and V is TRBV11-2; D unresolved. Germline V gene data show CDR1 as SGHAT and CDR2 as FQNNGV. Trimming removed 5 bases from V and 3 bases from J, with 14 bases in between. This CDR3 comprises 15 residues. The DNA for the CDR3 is TGTGCCAGCAGCCTAAGGTGGGTGGGCTACAATGAGCAGTTCTTC. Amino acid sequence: CASSLRWVGYNEQFF.

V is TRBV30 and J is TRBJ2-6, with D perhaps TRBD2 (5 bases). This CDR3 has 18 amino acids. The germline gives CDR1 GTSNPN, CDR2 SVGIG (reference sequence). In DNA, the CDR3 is TGTGCTGTACCTCTCTTAGGTGGGAGTAGGTCTGGGGCCAACGTCCTGACTTTC. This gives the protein CAVPLLGGSRSGANVLTF.

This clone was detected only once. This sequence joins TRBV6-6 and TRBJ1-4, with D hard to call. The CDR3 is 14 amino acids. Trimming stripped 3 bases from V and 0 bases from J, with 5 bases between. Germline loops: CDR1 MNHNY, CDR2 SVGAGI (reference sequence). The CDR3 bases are TGTGCCAGCAGTTATATTGCAACTAATGAAAAACTGTTTTTT. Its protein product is CASSYIATNEKLFF.

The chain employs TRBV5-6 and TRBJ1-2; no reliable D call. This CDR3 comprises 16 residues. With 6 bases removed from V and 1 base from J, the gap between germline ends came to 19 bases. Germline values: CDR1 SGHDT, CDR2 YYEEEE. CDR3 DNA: TGTGCCAGCACCCTGGAAACGGGGTTAGGTAACTATGGCTACACCTTC. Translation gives CASTLETGLGNYGYTF.

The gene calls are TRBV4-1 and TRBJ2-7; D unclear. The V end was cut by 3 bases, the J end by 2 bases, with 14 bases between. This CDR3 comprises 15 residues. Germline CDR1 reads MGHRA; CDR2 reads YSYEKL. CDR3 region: CASSQVSLVTYEQYF. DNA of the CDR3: TGCGCCAGCAGCCAGGTTAGTTTAGTAACCTACGAGCAGTACTTC.

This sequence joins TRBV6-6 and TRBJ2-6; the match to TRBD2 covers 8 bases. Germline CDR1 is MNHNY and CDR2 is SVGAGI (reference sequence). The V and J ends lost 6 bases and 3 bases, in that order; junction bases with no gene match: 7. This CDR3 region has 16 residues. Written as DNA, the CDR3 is TGTGCCAGCAGGAATCGGGGGGGCCTTGGGGCCAACGTCCTGACTTTC. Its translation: CASRNRGGLGANVLTF.

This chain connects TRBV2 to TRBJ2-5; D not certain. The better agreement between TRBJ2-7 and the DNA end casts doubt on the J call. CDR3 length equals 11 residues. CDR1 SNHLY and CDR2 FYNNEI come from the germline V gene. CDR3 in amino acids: CASQEAYEQYF. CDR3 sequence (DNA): TGTGCCAGTCAAGAGGCCTACGAGCAGTACTTC.

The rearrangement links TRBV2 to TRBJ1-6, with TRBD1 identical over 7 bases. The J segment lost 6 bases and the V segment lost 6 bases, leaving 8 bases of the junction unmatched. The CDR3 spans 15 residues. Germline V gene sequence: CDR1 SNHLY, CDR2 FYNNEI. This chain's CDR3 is CASRDWTGTNSPLHF. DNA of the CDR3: TGTGCCAGCAGGGACTGGACAGGAACTAATTCACCCCTCCACTTT.